This T cell receptor (beta chain) was documented in a study of esophageal squamous cell carcinoma under preoperative chemotherapy (dated by TCRdb to the late 2010s). With respect to the entire study: TCR repertoires were profiled in both peripheral blood T cells and tumor-infiltrating lymphocytes. Roughly five patients with primary esophageal squamous cell carcinoma made up the cohort. The effects of paclitaxel-nedaplatin chemotherapy on T-cell receptor repertoires in patients with esophageal squamous cell carcinoma were assessed. Repertoires were compared between samples taken before and after paclitaxel-nedaplatin therapy.

The time point label corresponds to: before preoperative PTX-NDP chemotherapy. Before surgery, patients were given paclitaxel-nedaplatin as preoperative chemotherapy. Summary of the overall study and its limitations: Tumor-infiltrating lymphocytes after treatment appeared to come partly from peripheral T cells migrating into the tumor, rather than solely from local clonal changes. The cohort was small, with only a handful of patients with esophageal squamous cell carcinoma analyzed. After chemotherapy, peripheral T cells showed a significant rise in TCR diversity, whereas tumor-infiltrating lymphocytes did not. Paclitaxel-nedaplatin therapy induced immediate and substantial clonotype frequency changes, with contraction more likely among abundant clones than amplification.

Concerning this clonotype itself: The target of this receptor is not known. Base-call qualities are not available, and no considerably larger clone is one nucleotide away.

The library was generated by PCR. Instrument used: HiSeq X Ten. High-throughput sequencing was used to characterize TCR repertoires. The public reads were quality trimmed at Q25 with fastp and then assembled into clones with MiXCR by TCRdb, keeping productive beta chains. CDR3 protein duplicates are merged, each entry listing the most common genes and DNA. In all, the sample holds some 16,000 distinct CDR3 sequences, and more than 50% of those were seen once. In total, the top ten clones hold 45% to 55% of the sample. Trimming leaves V shorter by 6 bases and J shorter by 16 bases, with the junction holding 17 bases beyond the gene matches. The germline V gene provides CDR1 MNHNS and CDR2 SASEGT. CDR3 length: 14 amino acids, cysteine to phenylalanine. This entry keeps only the CDR3 DNA: 42 bases, framed from base 1.

The sample here was taken from a patient given preoperative chemotherapy. The receptor was isolated from a human donor with esophageal squamous cell carcinoma. The donor label of this sample is uncertain. Here the chain combines TRBV6-1 and TRBJ2-2, and 7 junction bases match TRBD1. The CDR3 reads as follows: CASRSQGDAGKQFF. The DNA reads as follows: TGTGCCAGCAGGTCGCAGGGGGACGCAGGGAAGCAGTTTTTT.